This entry is about one TCR beta chain. Its cognate antigen is unknown. Semi-nested PCR with Nested Universal Primer A followed constant-region reverse priming of full-length variable regions. In TCRdb, the 5' RACE reads were re-called with MiXCR into one record per CDR3 protein. The table lists under 9,500 distinct CDR3 sequences, over 35% of them singletons. Regarding the study as a whole: The TCR gene usage of tumor memory CD4+ T cells clustered together with blood and lymph node memory CD4+ cells and with lymph node naive CD4+ cells. Tumor Treg TCRs overlapped most with tumor naive CD4+ cells. Whole repertoires were not studied in the larger cohort, only one V-J beta rearrangement.

The sorted Tregs were CD4+CD25+CD127-/low cells. Input material: Tregs sorted from a lymph node. The clonotype comes from a female donor with breast cancer.

The chain's CDR3 is CASSLHPTGGYTF. In DNA, the CDR3 is TGTGCCAGCAGCTTACATCCAACCGGGGGCTACACCTTC. This chain uses TRBV7-2 with TRBJ1-2; no reliable D call. The CDR3 is 13 residues long. CDR1 is SGHTA and CDR2 is FQGNSA in the germline V gene. V was trimmed by 2 bases and J by 8 bases, leaving 12 bases between them.